The 5 T cell receptor beta chains reported below all come from one sample, sequenced in a study of CD8+ T cells in alopecia areata. Sequencing templates came from extracted RNA that was reverse transcribed into cDNA. This table comes from immunoSEQ multiplex PCR, and its TCRdb copy is limited to in-frame clones, with some not included. The data hold about 140,000 clones, with about 54% observed a single time. What was sequenced was CD4+ T cells sorted from blood. Every receptor here comes from a human donor in good health.

This chain connects TRBV30 to TRBJ2-7; D perhaps matches TRBD2 (5 bases). The CDR3 runs to 14 residues. Germline assignment: CDR1 GTSNPN and CDR2 SVGIG (reference sequence). V gave up 3 bases and J gave up 4 bases, with 16 bases separating them. The CDR3 loop is CAWRADWLGYEQYF. In DNA form, the CDR3 reads TGTGCCTGGAGGGCGGACTGGCTGGGGTACGAGCAGTACTTC.

This chain uses TRBV5-6 with TRBJ2-3; D unresolved. Trimming shortened V by 1 base and J by 4 bases, and 13 bases separated the two germline ends. This CDR3 has 15 residues. The germline V gene encodes CDR1 SGHDT and CDR2 YYEEEE. The chain's CDR3 is CASSLRSSRADTQYF. The CDR3, as DNA: TGTGCCAGCAGCTTGCGCAGTAGCCGGGCAGATACGCAGTATTTT.

In its sample, this clone was seen a few times. The DNA for the CDR3 is TGTGCCAGCTCACGAAATACCAGGGGAAACGAAAAACTGTTTTTT. Translation: CASSRNTRGNEKLFF. The chain employs TRBV18 and TRBJ1-4; D possibly corresponds to TRBD1 (6 bases). Germline loops: CDR1 KGHSH, CDR2 LQKENI. Between the trimmed V and J ends, which lost 4 bases and 8 bases, there was a span of 17 bases. This CDR3 has 15 amino acids.

A few counts support this clone. V gene TRBV18 combines with J gene TRBJ1-4; D remains ambiguous. Germline-derived CDR1 and CDR2 are KGHSH and LQKENI. The CDR3 is 16 residues long. V was pared by 8 bases and J by 5 bases, with 21 bases between. DNA of the CDR3: TGTGCCAGCCCCACACCATCCAAACTGGGGAATGAAAAACTGTTTTTT. Protein: CASPTPSKLGNEKLFF.

V usage is TRBV5-1 and J usage is TRBJ1-1; D gene unclear. V lost 4 bases to trimming and J lost 1 base, with 20 bases between them. The CDR3 consists of 17 residues. Germline-derived CDR1 and CDR2 are SGHRS and YFSETQ. CDR3 DNA sequence: TGCGCCAGCAGCCTTCTTTCGGCCAGCCTCGGGAACACTGAAGCTTTCTTT. This translates into CASSLLSASLGNTEAFF.